These 7 T cell receptor beta chains share one sample of origin, sequenced in a study of ipilimumab plus nivolumab after autologous stem cell transplantation. Repertoires were generated with immunoSEQ multiplex PCR, while TCRdb's copy carries only in-frame clones and drops some. The sample lists roughly 25,000 clones; about 86% were seen once. Sample: PBMCs, taken in a trial of ipilimumab plus nivolumab as post-transplant consolidation. These receptors all stem from a male donor with diffuse large B-cell lymphoma.

The J gene is TRBJ2-5, the V gene TRBV9; 7 bases line up with TRBD2. V gave up 0 bases and J gave up 1 base; unmatched junction bases: 3. The CDR3 consists of 15 residues. Germline CDR1 is SGDLS and CDR2 is YYNGEE. CDR3 DNA: TGTGCCAGCAGCGTAGTGACGGGGGGCCAAGAGACCCAGTACTTC. Translation: CASSVVTGGQETQYF.

This clone has a single count. The chain combines TRBV6-5 with TRBJ2-3, with D possibly matching TRBD2 (6 bases). The CDR3 covers 12 residues. The germline CDR1 and CDR2 sequences are MNHEY and SVGAGI. Deletions cut 8 bases from V and 2 bases from J, with 8 bases between. As DNA, the CDR3 is TGTGCCAGCGCGGACTACACAGATACGCAGTATTTT. Residues: CASADYTDTQYF.

CDR3 region: CASSRNRGSEQYF. CDR3 DNA sequence: TGTGCCAGCAGCCGAAACAGGGGTTCCGAGCAGTACTTC. The chain combines TRBV7-9 with TRBJ2-7; 7 bases line up with TRBD1. The CDR3 runs 13 residues. The V gene end was trimmed by 5 bases and the J gene end by 6 bases; junction bases not matched to a gene: 7. Germline CDR1 is SEHNR and CDR2 is FQNEAQ (reference sequence).

The J gene is TRBJ2-7, the V gene TRBV4-2; TRBD1 matches 8 bases. The V segment lost 4 bases and the J segment 0 bases; nucleotides outside the gene matches: 2. CDR3 length: 14 residues. The germline V gene encodes CDR1 LGHNA and CDR2 YNFKEQ. CDR3 in DNA: TGTGCCAGCAGCCCTGGACAGGGCTCCTACGAGCAGTACTTC. Translation gives CASSPGQGSYEQYF.

J is TRBJ2-2 and V is TRBV5-1, with 11 positions matching TRBD1. This CDR3 region has 15 residues. Per the germline V gene, CDR1 is SGHRS and CDR2 is YFSETQ. Unmatched junction bases numbered 8, after V lost 3 bases and J lost 10 bases. The CDR3 region has the DNA TGCGCCAGCAGCTACGCCGGGACAGGGGGATCGGAGCTGTTTTTT. This codes for CASSYAGTGGSELFF.

The J gene is TRBJ1-2, the V gene TRBV5-5; possibly TRBD1 for D (6 bases). CDR1 is SGHKS and CDR2 is YYEKEE in the germline V gene (reference sequence). V dropped 4 bases and J dropped 6 bases, with 22 bases sitting between them. The CDR3 totals 16 residues. The CDR3 spells CASSPVWGGSRNGYTF. CDR3 bases: TGTGCCAGCAGCCCCGTTTGGGGGGGCTCGAGGAATGGCTACACCTTC.

The gene calls are TRBV5-6 and TRBJ1-2, with D possibly being TRBD1 (5 bases). The V end was cut by 5 bases, the J end by 3 bases, with 20 bases between. Germline-derived CDR1 and CDR2 are SGHDT and YYEEEE. The length of the CDR3 is 16 residues. This CDR3 reads CASRGSQGVTDYGYTF. CDR3 DNA sequence: TGTGCCAGCAGAGGTTCGCAGGGAGTGACTGACTATGGCTACACCTTC. The complete variable domain, with remaining parts taken from reference TRBV5-6 and TRBJ1-2, reads DAGVTQSPTHLIKTRGQQVTLRCSPKSGHDTVSWYQQALGQGPQFIFQYYEEEERQRGNFPDRFSGHQFPNYSSELNVNALLLGDSALYLCASRGSQGVTDYGYTFGSGTRLTVV.